This T cell receptor beta chain emerged from a study of blood T cells in healthy people across ages. On the study more broadly: Roughly one uniquely barcoded beta molecule per two T cells was captured. The study, taken as a whole, reports: Correlation between TCR beta diversity and naive T cell percentage was strong. Possibly, changes in expanded clonotypes were confounded because donor CMV status was unknown.

In its sample, this clonotype was seen many times. Antigen specificity is unknown. One junction end does not reproduce the germline sequence, and a read error may be involved. With a J-beta primer mix and a sample-barcoded 5' primer, a second PCR ran roughly 7 to 11 cycles. Per sample, CDR3-containing paired-end reads numbered at least 2.5 million. MiXCR, applied by TCRdb to the 5' RACE reads, yields one record per CDR3 protein. The sample yields some 750,000 distinct CDR3 sequences, approximately 22% seen once. CDR1 and CDR2 from the germline V gene are SGHRS and YFSETQ. The CDR3 spans 14 residues. The specimen sequenced was blood. The receptor was derived from a man between 65 and 79 years old in good health. The rearrangement joins TRBV5-1 to TRBJ1-3, with unresolved D. The DNA of the CDR3 is TGTGCCAGCAGCTTAGAAGGGTCTGGAAACACCATATATTTT. This gives the protein CASSLEGSGNTIYF.